This passage covers 20 T cell receptor beta chains from one sample sequenced in a study of blood T cell repertoires in COVID-19. Some clones are missing from TCRdb's copy, which holds only in-frame ones; the method was immunoSEQ multiplex PCR. The repertoire holds approximately 170,000 clones, with roughly 85% as singletons. The sample consisted of PBMCs or T cells enriched from blood (not recorded which). All receptors come from a woman between 18 and 30 years old who had recovered from COVID-19.

The chain employs TRBV5-5 and TRBJ1-5; TRBD1 aligns across 9 bases. Germline V gene lookup returns CDR1 SGHKS and CDR2 YYEKEE (reference sequence). The CDR3 contains 14 residues. Losses at the gene ends were 4 bases for V and 6 bases for J; bases not matched to a gene: 5. The CDR3 DNA follows: TGTGCCAGCAGCCGTGGGACAGGGCGTCAGCCCCAGCATTTT. Translated: CASSRGTGRQPQHF.

This clone came up a few times. The genes are TRBV7-2 and TRBJ2-3; 9 positions match TRBD2. Germline CDR1 SGHTA, CDR2 FQGNSA. CDR3 size: 16 residues. Germline trimming cut 7 bases from V and 5 bases from J; bases unmatched to any gene: 13. Here the CDR3 DNA reads TGTGCCAGCATCATTAGCGGGGGACTCCGGGGAGATACGCAGTATTTT. This codes for CASIISGGLRGDTQYF.

This chain connects TRBV27 to TRBJ2-5; 10 bases align to TRBD2. The V segment lost 5 bases and the J segment 5 bases; nucleotides outside the gene matches: 8. Germline V lookup: CDR1 MNHEY, CDR2 SMNVEV (reference sequence). The CDR3 has 15 residues. The CDR3 DNA reads as TGTGCCAGCAGTCTAGCGGGGGTTTTCATGGAGACCCAGTACTTC. Translated, it gives CASSLAGVFMETQYF.

This chain connects TRBV6-2 or TRBV6-3 to TRBJ1-1, with 8 bases identical to TRBD1. Germline V gives CDR1 MNHEY, CDR2 SVGEGT. This CDR3 is 13 amino acids long. Trimming cost V 5 bases and J 3 bases; bases outside gene matches: 2. CDR3 in amino acids: CASSADRDTEAFF. DNA for the CDR3: TGTGCCAGCAGTGCGGACAGGGACACTGAAGCTTTCTTT.

V is TRBV6-5 and J is TRBJ1-3, with 8 bases lining up with TRBD1. V shed 6 bases, J shed 5 bases, and the junction held 9 bases outside the gene matches. Looked up from germline, CDR1 is MNHEY and CDR2 is SVGAGI. The CDR3 length is 15 residues. CDR3 amino acids: CASSYTGQGRNTIYF. CDR3 in DNA: TGTGCCAGCAGCTACACCGGACAGGGAAGAAACACCATATATTTT.

The chain links TRBV5-1 to TRBJ2-7; 10 bases match TRBD1. V shed 5 bases and J 6 bases; nucleotides not matched to a gene: 8. CDR1 and CDR2 from the germline V gene are SGHRS and YFSETQ. The CDR3 covers 14 residues. The CDR3 protein is CASSFAGTGVEQYF. CDR3 coding DNA: TGCGCCAGCAGTTTCGCCGGGACAGGGGTCGAGCAGTACTTC.

J is TRBJ1-1 and V is TRBV10-3, with 7 bases lining up with TRBD1. V was clipped by 4 bases and J by 5 bases; unmatched bases: 7. CDR3 length equals 14 residues. The germline V gene has CDR1 ENHRY and CDR2 SYGVKD. The CDR3: CAISGDSPGTEAFF. CDR3 bases: TGTGCCATCAGTGGGGACAGCCCAGGGACTGAAGCTTTCTTT.

V is TRBV9 and J is TRBJ2-1; D is perhaps TRBD2 (5 bases). The CDR3 consists of 17 residues. Trimming removed 1 base at V and 0 bases at J, with 14 bases between. CDR1 is SGDLS, CDR2 YYNGEE, per germline. Written as DNA, the CDR3 is TGTGCCAGCAGCGTAAATCAAGGACTGAACTCCTACAATGAGCAGTTCTTC. Its translation: CASSVNQGLNSYNEQFF.

V usage is TRBV5-1 and J usage is TRBJ1-4; 7 bases line up with TRBD1. In germline, CDR1 is SGHRS, CDR2 YFSETQ. The CDR3 has 15 residues. Germline trimming cut 0 bases from V and 3 bases from J; bases unmatched to any gene: 2. Written as DNA, the CDR3 is TGCGCCAGCAGCTTGGCGGACAGGTCTAATGAAAAACTGTTTTTT. Translated: CASSLADRSNEKLFF.

The genes are TRBV19 and TRBJ1-5, with TRBD1 as a possible D gene (6 bases). Per germline, CDR1 LNHDA and CDR2 SQIVND (reference sequence). V shed 6 bases and J shed 6 bases, with 12 bases lying between them. CDR3 length equals 13 residues. The DNA of the CDR3 is TGTGCCAGTAGACAGGGCTTACTTCAGCCCCAGCATTTT. This codes for CASRQGLLQPQHF. Complete variable domain (other parts from reference TRBV19 and TRBJ1-5): DGGITQSPKYLFRKEGQNVTLSCEQNLNHDAMYWYRQDPGQGLRLIYYSQIVNDFQKGDIAEGYSVSREKKESFPLTVTSAQKNPTAFYLCASRQGLLQPQHFGDGTRLSIL.

The CDR3 here is CASSSTGNTIYF. The CDR3 DNA sequence: TGTGCCAGCAGCTCCACTGGAAACACCATATATTTT. J is TRBJ1-3 and V is TRBV7-9; no definite D call. V shed 4 bases and J shed 2 bases, with 3 bases lying between them. Looked up from germline, CDR1 is SEHNR and CDR2 is FQNEAQ (reference sequence). The CDR3 has 12 amino acids. The entire variable domain, with the rest obtained from reference TRBV7-9 and TRBJ1-3, is as follows: DTGVSQNPRHKITKRGQNVTFRCDPISEHNRLYWYRQTLGQGPEFLTYFQNEAQLEKSRLLSDRFSAERPKGSFSTLEIQRTEQGDSAMYLCASSSTGNTIYFGEGSWLTVV.

V and J are TRBV29-1 and TRBJ1-4; D gene unclear. Per germline, CDR1 SQVTM and CDR2 ANQGSEA. The CDR3 is 14 amino acids. The V end lost 4 bases, the J end lost 4 bases, and 13 bases lay between the germline ends. Written as DNA, the CDR3 is TGCAGCGTTGCTCTAGGCCGGTTTAATGAAAAACTGTTTTTT. The encoded protein is CSVALGRFNEKLFF. Variable domain in full (rest from reference TRBV29-1 and TRBJ1-4): SAVISQKPSRDICQRGTSLTIQCQVDSQVTMMFWYRQQPGQSLTLIATANQGSEATYESGFVIDKFPISRPNLTFSTLTVSNMSPEDSSIYLCSVALGRFNEKLFFGSGTQLSVL.

The chain couples TRBV9 to TRBJ2-5; 10 nucleotides agree with TRBD2. Looked up from germline, CDR1 is SGDLS and CDR2 is YYNGEE. Trimming at V came to 0 bases and at J to 0 bases, leaving 5 bases not matched to a gene. CDR3 length: 17 amino acids. The CDR3 loop reads CASSVGSSGSNQETQYF. The DNA of the CDR3 is TGTGCCAGCAGCGTAGGGTCTAGCGGGAGCAACCAAGAGACCCAGTACTTC.

This clone was counted at least ten times. J is TRBJ1-4 and V is TRBV4-3; D may be TRBD1 (5 bases). Trimming cost V 0 bases and J 3 bases, with 14 bases left between them. The CDR3 totals 17 residues. Germline V CDR1 and CDR2: LGHNA, YSLEER. The DNA of the CDR3 is TGCGCCAGCAGCCAAGAACGTTCGGGGGGTGCTAATGAAAAACTGTTTTTT. Translated: CASSQERSGGANEKLFF.

In this sample, this clone turned up a few times. The rearrangement joins TRBV7-2 to TRBJ2-7; D is possibly TRBD2 (5 bases). This CDR3 comprises 14 residues. Germline CDR1 and CDR2: SGHTA and FQGNSA. V was cut by 3 bases and J by 6 bases, with 15 bases left in between. This chain's CDR3 is CASSFASSLGEQYF. In DNA form, the CDR3 reads TGTGCCAGCAGCTTTGCTAGCTCCTTAGGCGAGCAGTACTTC.

The J gene is TRBJ1-2, the V gene TRBV29-1; 8 bases align to TRBD1. J gave up 8 bases and V 7 bases, and 12 bases lay outside the gene matches. This CDR3 region has 13 residues. Germline lookup yields CDR1 SQVTM and CDR2 ANQGSEA. CDR3 nucleotides: TGCAGCGGGCTCCTCGGACAGGGCCACGGCTACACCTTC. Translated, it gives CSGLLGQGHGYTF.

This sequence joins TRBV4-3 and TRBJ2-4, with 9 nucleotides matching TRBD1. The CDR3 runs 16 residues. V was pared by 1 base and J by 0 bases, with 1 base of the junction left unmatched. CDR1 and CDR2 (germline): LGHNA, YSLEER. The CDR3 nucleotides are TGCGCCAGCAGCCAAGGGACAGGGGTAGCCAAAAACATTCAGTACTTC. Its translation is CASSQGTGVAKNIQYF.

The rearrangement uses TRBV27 and TRBJ2-7; 7 bases are shared with TRBD2. This CDR3 is 15 amino acids long. CDR1 and CDR2 (germline): MNHEY, SMNVEV (reference sequence). V shed 6 bases and J 1 base; nucleotides not matched to a gene: 9. The CDR3 here is CASRPDGGGSYEQYF. In DNA, the CDR3 is TGTGCCAGCAGACCGGATGGCGGGGGATCCTACGAGCAGTACTTC.

This sequence joins TRBV24-1 and TRBJ2-5; TRBD2 is a possible D gene (5 bases). From germline, CDR1 is KGHDR and CDR2 SFDVKD. V was pared by 3 bases and J by 5 bases, with 15 bases between. CDR3 length: 15 amino acids. CDR3 residues: CATSDLGLKCETQYF. CDR3 sequence (DNA): TGTGCCACCAGTGATCTCGGACTCAAGTGTGAGACCCAGTACTTC.

The chain uses TRBV7-8 and TRBJ1-5; possibly TRBD1 for D (5 bases). Germline lookup yields CDR1 SGHVS and CDR2 FQNEAQ. The CDR3 spans 15 residues. The V and J ends lost 5 bases and 6 bases respectively, with 17 bases between them. The CDR3 DNA follows: TGTGCCAGCAGCCCGGACCGGGGGTTTATTCAGCCCCAGCATTTT. Protein sequence: CASSPDRGFIQPQHF.